This T cell receptor beta chain was observed in a study of blood T cell repertoires in COVID-19. Germline CDR1 LNHDA, CDR2 SQIVND (reference sequence). CDR3 length: 17 residues. The V segment lost 2 bases and the J segment 2 bases; nucleotides outside the gene matches: 10. TCRdb keeps only in-frame clones here, not all; method: immunoSEQ multiplex PCR. Here the sample spans about 150,000 clones, over 75% being singletons. The rearrangement uses TRBV19 and TRBJ1-2, with TRBD1 matching 8 bases. Sequenced sample: PBMCs or T cells enriched from blood (not recorded which). The sequence was obtained from a woman aged 25 to 39 with acute COVID-19. CDR3 in amino acids: CASSIRRGTGLNYGYTF. The CDR3 nucleotides read TGTGCCAGTAGTATACGACGGGGGACAGGTTTAAACTATGGCTACACCTTC.